Presented here are 10 T cell receptor beta chains from one specimen sequenced in a study of regulatory T cells in long-lasting Graves disease. Time point: newly diagnosed GD, antithyroid drugs for less than 3 months. From PBMCs, RNA was extracted and then used to make the TCR library. Libraries of TCR beta came from iRepertoire HTBI primers plus Arm-PCR of CDR3 regions. TCRdb recomputed calls from the multiplex PCR reads with MiXCR, one row per CDR3 protein. This sample has fewer than 650,000 distinct CDR3 sequences, with 16% found just once. The same specimen was also included in a second study, on T cells in Graves' hyperthyroidism and ophthalmopathy.

The sequencing used peripheral blood mononuclear cells (PBMCs), collected at new diagnosis, from a patient treated with antithyroid drugs. The receptor source for this set is a woman aged 25-40 years with Graves disease.

This clonotype has a count of ten or more. The chain carries TRBV28 and TRBJ2-7; 9 bases are a match to TRBD1. CDR3 size: 15 residues. Germline V gene sequence: CDR1 MDHEN, CDR2 SYDVKM. The trim removed 8 bases at V and 3 bases at J, leaving 11 bases unmatched. The CDR3 sequence is CASLQTGTGFYEQYF. In nucleotides, the CDR3 is TGTGCCAGCTTACAAACCGGGACAGGGTTCTACGAGCAGTACTTC. Based on the CDR3 plus reference TRBV28 and TRBJ2-7, the full variable domain is DVKVTQSSRYLVKRTGEKVFLECVQDMDHENMFWYRQDPGLGLRLIYFSYDVKMKEKGDIPEGYSVSREKKERFSLILESASTNQTSMYLCASLQTGTGFYEQYFGPGTRLTVT.

The sample holds a few counts of this clonotype. V usage is TRBV9 and J usage is TRBJ2-5, with 7 bases aligning to TRBD2. The CDR3 loop spans 15 amino acids. Germline V lookup: CDR1 SGDLS, CDR2 YYNGEE. V lost 3 bases to trimming and J lost 2 bases; unmatched junction nucleotides: 7. The DNA of the CDR3 is TGTGCCAGCAGCGCTGGGGGGGGTGCACAAGAGACCCAGTACTTC. It codes for CASSAGGGAQETQYF.

The DNA for the CDR3 is TGTGCCAGCAGCAACTCGGGGGGGGGCAATCAGCCCCAGCATTTT. It codes for CASSNSGGGNQPQHF. J is TRBJ1-5 and V is TRBV7-9; tentatively, D is TRBD1 (5 bases). Germline V gene lookup returns CDR1 SEHNR and CDR2 FQNEAQ (reference sequence). CDR3 length equals 15 residues. The V gene lost 5 bases and the J gene lost 2 bases, with 13 bases spanning the gap.

The sample holds many counts of this clonotype. The gene calls are TRBV29-1 and TRBJ1-2, with TRBD1 identical over 8 bases. Trimming took 3 bases from V and 6 from J; bases not matched to a gene: 6. The germline CDR1 and CDR2 sequences are SQVTM and ANQGSEA. There are 13 residues in the CDR3. The DNA for the CDR3 is TGCAGCGTTGATTCGACAGGGGTCAATGGCTACACCTTC. Encoded protein: CSVDSTGVNGYTF.

The table lists this clonotype with a count of one. Possible read error: a much larger clone is one base away. This is likely a read error, given that the CDR3 carries no conserved phenylalanine or tryptophan at its end. V and J are TRBV10-3 and TRBJ2-5; 8 bases match TRBD1. The CDR3 extends over 14 amino acids. Germline trimming cut 3 bases from V and 4 bases from J; bases unmatched to any gene: 4. CDR1 ENHRY and CDR2 SYGVKD come from the germline V gene. This CDR3 is CAISDPGGAETQYL. The CDR3 nucleotides are TGTGCCATCAGTGACCCAGGGGGCGCAGAGACCCAGTACCTC.

This clonotype was seen many times. V and J are TRBV2 and TRBJ2-3; TRBD2 matches 7 bases. Germline CDR1 and CDR2: SNHLY and FYNNEI. The CDR3 extends over 14 amino acids. The ends lost 9 bases at V and 0 bases at J; junction bases unmatched: 6. The CDR3 DNA is TGTGCCAGGAGGACTAGTATTAGCACAGATACGCAGTATTTT. Translating gives CARRTSISTDTQYF. The complete variable domain, with remaining parts taken from reference TRBV2 and TRBJ2-3, reads EPEVTQTPSHQVTQMGQEVILRCVPISNHLYFYWYRQILGQKVEFLVSFYNNEISEKSEIFDDQFSVERPDGSNFTLKIRSTKLEDSAMYFCARRTSISTDTQYFGPGTRLTVL.

This clonotype was seen a handful of times. The gene calls are TRBV19 and TRBJ1-5; the D is unclear. V was clipped by 5 bases and J by 4 bases, with 9 bases between them. CDR3 size: 13 residues. CDR1 and CDR2 from the germline V gene are LNHDA and SQIVND (reference sequence). The CDR3 region is CASSAWLNQPQHF. The CDR3 DNA is TGTGCCAGTAGTGCCTGGCTTAATCAGCCCCAGCATTTT.

V usage is TRBV6-2 or TRBV6-3 and J usage is TRBJ2-3, with 12 bases identical to TRBD2. The CDR3 extends over 16 amino acids. Looked up from germline, CDR1 is MNHEY and CDR2 is SVGEGT. The ends lost 7 bases at V and 2 bases at J; junction bases unmatched: 7. The CDR3 spells CASTGLAGRNTDTQYF. CDR3 DNA: TGTGCCAGCACCGGACTAGCGGGACGGAACACAGATACGCAGTATTTT.

The table lists this clonotype with many counts. The rearrangement joins TRBV7-2 to TRBJ1-4; tentative D call: TRBD1 (5 bases). Germline CDR1 reads SGHTA; CDR2 reads FQGNSA. This CDR3 region has 15 residues. V was pared by 5 bases and J by 5 bases, with 15 bases between. The CDR3 is CASSPAGFVNEKLFF. The DNA for the CDR3 is TGTGCCAGCAGCCCGGCAGGGTTTGTGAATGAAAAACTGTTTTTT.

The table lists this clonotype with a few counts. The V call is TRBV6-1, the J call TRBJ2-7; possibly TRBD2 for D (6 bases). This CDR3 spans 15 amino acids. Trimming stripped 0 bases from V and 9 bases from J, with 18 bases between. The germline V gene encodes CDR1 MNHNS and CDR2 SASEGT. CDR3 nucleotide sequence: TGTGCCAGCAGTGAAGCCAGGAGGGCCTTTTTCGGGCAGTACTTC. It codes for CASSEARRAFFGQYF.